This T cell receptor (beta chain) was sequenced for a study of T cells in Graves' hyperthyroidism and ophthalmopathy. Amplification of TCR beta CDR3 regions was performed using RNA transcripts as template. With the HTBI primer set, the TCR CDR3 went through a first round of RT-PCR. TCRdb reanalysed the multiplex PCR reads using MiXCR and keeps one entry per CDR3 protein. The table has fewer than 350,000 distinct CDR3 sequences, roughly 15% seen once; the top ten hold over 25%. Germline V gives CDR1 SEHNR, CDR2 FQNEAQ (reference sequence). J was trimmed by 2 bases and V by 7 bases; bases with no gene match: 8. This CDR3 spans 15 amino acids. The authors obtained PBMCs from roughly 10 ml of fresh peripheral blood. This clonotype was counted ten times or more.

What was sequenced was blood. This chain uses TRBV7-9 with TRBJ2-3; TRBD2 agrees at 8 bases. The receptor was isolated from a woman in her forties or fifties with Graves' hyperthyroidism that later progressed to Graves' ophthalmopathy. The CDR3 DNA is TGTGCCAGCAACTCACTAGCGGAGTTCACAGATACGCAGTATTTT. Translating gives CASNSLAEFTDTQYF.